This T cell receptor (beta chain) originates from a study of shared clonotypes between healthy human individuals. Study results and limitations: Clonotype sharing across donors was expected to vary with sequencing depth.

A word on this clone: Its target is unknown.

Sequenced by immunoSEQ multiplex PCR; TCRdb stores in-frame clones only, minus some. The sample lists about 640,000 clones, more than 70% seen once, with about 1.7% in the top ten. CDR3 length: 15 amino acids. Sequenced: memory CD4+ T cells sorted from blood. The subset denotes: CD45RA-negative fraction. This receptor was taken from a woman aged 25 to 39 in good health. The chain uses TRBV12-1 and TRBJ2-2; the table calls TRBD2, which could not be checked here. TRBV12-1 is described as a pseudogene. The DNA for the CDR3 is TGTGCCAGCAGCTTTGGGCTAGCCGGGACCGGGGAGCTGTTTTTT. Translating gives CASSFGLAGTGELFF.